This entry describes one TCR beta chain. Antigen specificity is unknown. Germline-derived CDR1 and CDR2 are KGHSH and LQKENI. Trimming removed 3 bases from V and 0 bases from J, with 8 bases in between. The CDR3 loop spans 15 amino acids. Though probably carrying unrecorded immune exposures, donors were nominally healthy at sampling. PCR used 60 Vbeta primers and 13 Jbeta primers. The method was immunoSEQ multiplex PCR; TCRdb's version includes in-frame clones alone and lacks a portion of them. The sample holds 60,000 to 70,000 clones; under 80% are singletons and the top ten take approximately 4.8%. These data are taken from a study of cytomegalovirus exposure and HLA in healthy donors. Regarding the study as a whole: The authors later found HLA-associated TCR beta chains more clonally expanded than equally common others. It was reportedly the case that the classifier diagnosed cytomegalovirus status with high specificity and sensitivity.

This rearrangement joins TRBV18 to TRBJ1-4, with D perhaps TRBD1 (6 bases). The source of this sequence is a male donor in good health and CMV-seropositive. Sequencing was carried out using PBMCs. The CDR3 region is CASSPGTPTNEKLFF. CDR3 DNA sequence: TGTGCCAGCTCACCTGGGACACCAACTAATGAAAAACTGTTTTTT.